The source of this T cell receptor (beta chain) is a study of T cell clonotyping in hematopoietic cell transplantation. Study-level findings and limits: Broader posttransplant TCR repertoire diversity was predicted by graft donor and pretransplant recipient Inverse Simpson Index values. At the given depth, recipient repertoires were over 95% de novo clonotypes. Recipient TCR diversity dropped after transplant; expanded clonotypes rose from day 30 to 180.

The data were produced by immunoSEQ multiplex PCR, yet TCRdb's version contains in-frame clones alone and is incomplete. The repertoire holds 5,500 to 8,500 clones, with 95% to 96% as singletons. Regarding this clone: The antigen is undetermined.

V lost 1 base to trimming and J lost 3 bases, with 13 bases between them. Germline CDR1 SGHNT, CDR2 YENEEA. The CDR3 consists of 15 residues. This clonotype was obtained from a male patient between 40 and 50 years old who had an allogeneic stem cell transplant from a related donor, so the T cells may come from the graft donor. Some clones in this sample may be carry-over from other donors' samples. The sequences come from PBMCs, collected 30 days after allogeneic stem cell transplant. This sequence joins TRBV11-3 and TRBJ2-7; possible D gene TRBD2, 6 bases. The CDR3 DNA sequence: TGTGCCAGCAGCTTAGGGGGGGTTGACATCTACGAGCAGTACTTC. Protein sequence: CASSLGGVDIYEQYF. Looking up the rest from reference TRBV11-3 and TRBJ2-7 gives the full variable domain: EAGVVQSPRYKIIEKKQPVAFWCNPISGHNTLYWYLQNLGQGPELLIRYENEEAVDDSQLPKDRFSAERLKGVDSTLKIQPAELGDSAVYLCASSLGGVDIYEQYFGPGTRLTVT.